This T cell receptor (beta chain) emerged from a study of blood T cell repertoires in COVID-19 (dated by TCRdb to 2018 to 2020). About the study as a whole: Samples from collaborators originated in the United States, Italy and Spain and spanned both the acute and convalescent phases of COVID-19. The prospective study material was composed of cDNA or gDNA derived from T cells, B-cell-depleted T cells, or PBMCs. Deeply sampled blood TCRbeta repertoires from subjects exposed to, actively infected with, or recovered from COVID-19 were included in the dataset. The repertoires were released in a freely available public database meant as a resource for research on the immune response to SARS-CoV-2. Nearly every sample came with metadata listing a de-identified subject ID, COVID-19 status, age in years and sex. Where available, HLA class I and class II types were obtained from metadata supplied by the sample provider rather than from assay-based typing. The samples were drawn from the first 160 participants of the ongoing ImmuneRACE study and from 1,254 subjects provided by 6 global collaborators.

Each collaborating institution followed its own protocols to collect whole blood in K2EDTA tubes. For TCRbeta analysis, collaborator samples were shipped as frozen whole blood, as isolated PBMCs, or as DNA extracted from either sample type. TCRbeta CDR3 regions were amplified from genomic DNA using the immunoSEQ Assay, a bias-controlled multiplex PCR. The study's processing was this. Nucleated cell counts per sample were estimated from amplification of reference gene primers within the assay. To quantify the absolute abundance of each unique TCRbeta CDR3 rearrangement, sequence reads were collapsed and filtered. For each sample, productive Simpson clonality was calculated by taking the square root of Simpson's diversity index across productive rearrangements. TCRdb holds this immuneACCESS table with in-frame rearrangements only. Some clones are missing; in checked studies, unresolved V genes explain under half, and the rest has no known cause. That table gives V, J and clone size, and the DNA gave D and trimming. In all, the sample holds about 98,000 clones, and around 87% of those were seen once. Together, the top ten hold 3% of the sample.

The paper as a whole reports these results and caveats: Clinical and demographic metadata were provided uncurated, with the amount varying by source and participant.

Taken from cysteine to phenylalanine, the CDR3 has 14 residues. This entry keeps only the CDR3 DNA: 42 bases, framed from base 1. CDR1 and CDR2, per the germline V gene, are MGHRA and YSYEKL. V is pared back by 1 base and J by 4 bases, with 10 bases lying between the germline termini. For this clone: It has no known antigen specificity. The sample holds no much larger clone one base away, and base qualities are not on file.

Sequencing input: peripheral blood. This receptor chain uses TRBV4-1 and TRBJ2-5; tentative D gene TRBD2, with 6 bases matching. This sequence was found in a man aged 50-59 years with active or convalescent COVID-19. The DNA sequence follows: TGCGCCAGCAGCCAAGCTCAGGGAGGAGAGACCCAGTACTTC. Its translation reads: CASSQAQGGETQYF.